The clone carrying this T cell receptor beta chain appeared a few times. The table came from immunoSEQ multiplex PCR; TCRdb's copy has only in-frame clones and leaves some out. The sample lists approximately 70,000 clones; roughly 92% were seen once. The data belong to a study of T cell changes during pregnancy in multiple sclerosis. V gave up 7 bases and J gave up 2 bases, with 14 bases separating them. The CDR3 covers 15 residues. Per germline, CDR1 SEHNR and CDR2 FQNEAQ (reference sequence). The specimen was peripheral blood, collected in the second trimester of pregnancy. This TCR was recovered from a female donor with multiple sclerosis, enrolled in a pregnancy study. V and J are TRBV7-9 and TRBJ2-2; weak D call: TRBD1 (5 bases). CDR3 in amino acids: CASTPGRTNTGELFF. CDR3 DNA: TGTGCCAGCACCCCTGGCCGGACAAACACCGGGGAGCTGTTTTTT.